The clone carrying this T cell receptor (beta chain) was observed at least ten times. TCRdb reprocessed the PCR reads via MiXCR. The sample includes 21,000 or so clones, 9.5% to 15% seen only once; the top ten take 5.5% to 7.5%. The data originate from a study of metastatic and nonmetastatic thyroid tumors. No patient had received any treatment before thyroid surgery. The CDR3 has 15 residues. Germline-derived CDR1 and CDR2 are MNHNS and SASEGT. The ends were cut back, 2 bases at V and 1 base at J, with 9 bases in the middle. The sequenced sample was blood. This chain connects TRBV6-1 to TRBJ1-3; D gene unclear. This receptor was identified in a male donor with papillary thyroid cancer or a benign thyroid nodule (not recorded which). Some clones in this sample may be carry-over from other donors' samples. The CDR3 region is CASSETGQSGNTIYF. CDR3 nucleotide sequence: TGTGCCAGCAGTGAAACCGGTCAATCTGGAAACACCATATATTTT.